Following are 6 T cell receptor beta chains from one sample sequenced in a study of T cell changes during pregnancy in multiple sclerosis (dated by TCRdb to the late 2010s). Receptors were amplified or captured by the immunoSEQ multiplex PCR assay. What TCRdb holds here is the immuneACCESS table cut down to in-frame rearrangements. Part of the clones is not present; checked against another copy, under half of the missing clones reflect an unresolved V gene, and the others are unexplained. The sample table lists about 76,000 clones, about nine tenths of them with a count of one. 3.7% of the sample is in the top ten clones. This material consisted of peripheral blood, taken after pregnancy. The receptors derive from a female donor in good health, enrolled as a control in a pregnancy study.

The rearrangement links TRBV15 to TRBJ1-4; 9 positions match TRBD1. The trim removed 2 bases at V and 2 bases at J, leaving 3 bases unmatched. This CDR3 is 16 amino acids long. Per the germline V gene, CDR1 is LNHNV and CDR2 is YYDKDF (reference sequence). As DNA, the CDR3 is TGTGCCACCAGCAGAACAGGGGGCTCTACTAATGAAAAACTGTTTTTT. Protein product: CATSRTGGSTNEKLFF.

The CDR3 DNA reads as TGTGCCAGCTCATACGACAGGGCCGGCTATGGCTACACCTTC. Its protein is CASSYDRAGYGYTF. J is TRBJ1-2 and V is TRBV18; TRBD1 agrees at 7 bases. The CDR3 is 14 residues long. Germline assignment: CDR1 KGHSH and CDR2 LQKENI. Trimming removed 5 bases from V and 4 bases from J; junction bases left unmatched: 7.

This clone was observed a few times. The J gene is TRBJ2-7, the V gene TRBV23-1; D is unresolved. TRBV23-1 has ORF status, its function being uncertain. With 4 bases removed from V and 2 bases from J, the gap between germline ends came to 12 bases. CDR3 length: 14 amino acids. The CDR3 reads CASSLTSTTYEQYF. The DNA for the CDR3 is TGCGCCAGCAGTCTCACCAGTACCACCTACGAGCAGTACTTC.

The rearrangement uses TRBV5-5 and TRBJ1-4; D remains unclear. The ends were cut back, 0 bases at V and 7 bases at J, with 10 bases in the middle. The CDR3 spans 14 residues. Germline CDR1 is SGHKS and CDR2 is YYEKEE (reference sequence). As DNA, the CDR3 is TGTGCCAGCAGCTTGGAGGACTCCTTTGAAAAACTGTTTTTT. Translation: CASSLEDSFEKLFF. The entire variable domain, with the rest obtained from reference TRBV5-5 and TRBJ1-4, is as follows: DAGVTQSPTHLIKTRGQQVTLRCSPISGHKSVSWYQQVLGQGPQFIFQYYEKEERGRGNFPDRFSARQFPNYSSELNVNALLLGDSALYLCASSLEDSFEKLFFGSGTQLSVL.

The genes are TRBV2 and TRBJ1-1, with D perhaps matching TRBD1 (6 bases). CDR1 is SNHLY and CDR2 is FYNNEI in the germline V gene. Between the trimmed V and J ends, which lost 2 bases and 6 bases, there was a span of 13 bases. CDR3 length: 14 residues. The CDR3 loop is CASSEPRGDPEAFF. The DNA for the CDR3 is TGTGCCAGCAGTGAACCCAGGGGAGACCCTGAAGCTTTCTTT.

The CDR3 is CASSSSTSPPDEQYF. CDR3 sequence (DNA): TGTGCCAGTAGTTCGTCAACTAGCCCCCCGGACGAGCAGTACTTC. The gene calls are TRBV19 and TRBJ2-7; the D gene is possibly TRBD2 (6 bases). Germline CDR1 LNHDA, CDR2 SQIVND (reference sequence). Deletions cut 5 bases from V and 5 bases from J, with 19 bases between. The CDR3 runs to 15 residues. Full variable domain (rest looked up from reference TRBV19 and TRBJ2-7): DGGITQSPKYLFRKEGQNVTLSCEQNLNHDAMYWYRQDPGQGLRLIYYSQIVNDFQKGDIAEGYSVSREKKESFPLTVTSAQKNPTAFYLCASSSSTSPPDEQYFGPGTRLTVT.